This is a list of T cell receptor beta chains from one sample in a study of cytomegalovirus exposure and HLA in healthy donors. Assay: immunoSEQ multiplex PCR; the TCRdb copy retains only in-frame clones and omits some. The table shows 280,000 or so clones, with around 90% occurring only once. Material for sequencing was PBMCs. The receptor source for this set is a woman under 30 in good health and CMV-seronegative. Both conserved end residues are trimmed from each CDR3.

v_call	j_call	cdr3_aa
TRBV2	TRBJ2-2	ASSDDRLAGSTGELF
TRBV2	TRBJ2-7	ASSVSREQY
TRBV27	TRBJ2-3	ASSLISAGGTDTQY
TRBV5-4	TRBJ2-1	ASSLVPGQGDEQF
TRBV25-1	TRBJ2-2	ASTSGGAGELF
TRBV30	TRBJ1-3	AWAKGGAGNTIY
TRBV2	TRBJ1-6	ASGEVQGRHSPLH
TRBV6-5	TRBJ2-3	ASSFGQGGPDTQY
TRBV6-1	TRBJ1-2	ASSEPGQGIWYGYT
TRBV10-3	TRBJ1-2	AISVGGAGGYT
TRBV19	TRBJ2-1	ASRPVGLAGGRRYNEQF
TRBV7-2	TRBJ2-3	ASSLIGGFTDTQY
TRBV14	TRBJ2-7	ASSLTGTASYEQY
TRBV9	TRBJ2-5	ASSVATGWETQY
TRBV6-6	TRBJ2-2	ASSYPLTRTGELF
TRBV21-1	TRBJ1-3	ASSTYSGNTIY
TRBV9	TRBJ2-3	ASSGTSGGSSTDTQY
TRBV25-1	TRBJ2-7	ASSVGQGNYEQY
TRBV5-1	TRBJ2-2	ASRDLAGNTGELF
TRBV5-1	TRBJ2-3	ASSSGTSGVTDTQY
TRBV9	TRBJ2-5	ASSVGREETQY
TRBV25-1	TRBJ2-7	ASSGSAGVDGYEQY
TRBV19	TRBJ2-7	ASSTLQGAGAIPLSYEQY
TRBV15	TRBJ1-3	ATSRDSGLWSGNTIY
TRBV5-1	TRBJ2-5	ASREGRETQY
TRBV5-5	TRBJ1-2	ASSFSGGERGYT
TRBV19	TRBJ1-1	ASSTPTGGRTEAF
TRBV19	TRBJ2-1	ASSTGQGRYTNEQF
TRBV7-9	TRBJ1-2	SSSSPGRQGNYGYT
TRBV4-1	TRBJ2-7	ASSQVGGGSEQY
TRBV5-1	TRBJ1-1	ASSLASSLGANTEAF
TRBV9	TRBJ1-3	ASSVITGGNAGNTIY
TRBV6-5	TRBJ1-2	ASSGGDRRDYGYT
TRBV18	TRBJ1-6	ASSPSQGIHNSPLH
TRBV6-5	TRBJ2-7	ASSYSPSGSYEQY
TRBV18	TRBJ1-2	ASSPYRGITYGYT
TRBV9	TRBJ2-5	ASSVAGHLMGETQY
TRBV11-2	TRBJ1-6	ASSLVQGSSYNSPLH
TRBV2	TRBJ1-6	ASGDVPLATSPLH
TRBV6-5	TRBJ2-7	ASSYPGGSYEQY
TRBV13	TRBJ2-7	ASSLSTSGLYEQY
TRBV29-1	TRBJ2-5	SVTFIQGGEQY
TRBV10-3	TRBJ2-1	AISESWGGSYNEQF
TRBV14	TRBJ2-3	ASSQVGGPTDTQY
TRBV18	TRBJ2-5	ASSPRDQETQY
TRBV9	TRBJ2-7	ASSVRALPYEQY
TRBV19	TRBJ2-3	GRTDTQY
TRBV13	TRBJ1-5	ASSLGREASAPQH
TRBV11-2	TRBJ2-5	ASSSGRVAKTQY
TRBV7-2	TRBJ2-1	ASSGLAGLYNEQF